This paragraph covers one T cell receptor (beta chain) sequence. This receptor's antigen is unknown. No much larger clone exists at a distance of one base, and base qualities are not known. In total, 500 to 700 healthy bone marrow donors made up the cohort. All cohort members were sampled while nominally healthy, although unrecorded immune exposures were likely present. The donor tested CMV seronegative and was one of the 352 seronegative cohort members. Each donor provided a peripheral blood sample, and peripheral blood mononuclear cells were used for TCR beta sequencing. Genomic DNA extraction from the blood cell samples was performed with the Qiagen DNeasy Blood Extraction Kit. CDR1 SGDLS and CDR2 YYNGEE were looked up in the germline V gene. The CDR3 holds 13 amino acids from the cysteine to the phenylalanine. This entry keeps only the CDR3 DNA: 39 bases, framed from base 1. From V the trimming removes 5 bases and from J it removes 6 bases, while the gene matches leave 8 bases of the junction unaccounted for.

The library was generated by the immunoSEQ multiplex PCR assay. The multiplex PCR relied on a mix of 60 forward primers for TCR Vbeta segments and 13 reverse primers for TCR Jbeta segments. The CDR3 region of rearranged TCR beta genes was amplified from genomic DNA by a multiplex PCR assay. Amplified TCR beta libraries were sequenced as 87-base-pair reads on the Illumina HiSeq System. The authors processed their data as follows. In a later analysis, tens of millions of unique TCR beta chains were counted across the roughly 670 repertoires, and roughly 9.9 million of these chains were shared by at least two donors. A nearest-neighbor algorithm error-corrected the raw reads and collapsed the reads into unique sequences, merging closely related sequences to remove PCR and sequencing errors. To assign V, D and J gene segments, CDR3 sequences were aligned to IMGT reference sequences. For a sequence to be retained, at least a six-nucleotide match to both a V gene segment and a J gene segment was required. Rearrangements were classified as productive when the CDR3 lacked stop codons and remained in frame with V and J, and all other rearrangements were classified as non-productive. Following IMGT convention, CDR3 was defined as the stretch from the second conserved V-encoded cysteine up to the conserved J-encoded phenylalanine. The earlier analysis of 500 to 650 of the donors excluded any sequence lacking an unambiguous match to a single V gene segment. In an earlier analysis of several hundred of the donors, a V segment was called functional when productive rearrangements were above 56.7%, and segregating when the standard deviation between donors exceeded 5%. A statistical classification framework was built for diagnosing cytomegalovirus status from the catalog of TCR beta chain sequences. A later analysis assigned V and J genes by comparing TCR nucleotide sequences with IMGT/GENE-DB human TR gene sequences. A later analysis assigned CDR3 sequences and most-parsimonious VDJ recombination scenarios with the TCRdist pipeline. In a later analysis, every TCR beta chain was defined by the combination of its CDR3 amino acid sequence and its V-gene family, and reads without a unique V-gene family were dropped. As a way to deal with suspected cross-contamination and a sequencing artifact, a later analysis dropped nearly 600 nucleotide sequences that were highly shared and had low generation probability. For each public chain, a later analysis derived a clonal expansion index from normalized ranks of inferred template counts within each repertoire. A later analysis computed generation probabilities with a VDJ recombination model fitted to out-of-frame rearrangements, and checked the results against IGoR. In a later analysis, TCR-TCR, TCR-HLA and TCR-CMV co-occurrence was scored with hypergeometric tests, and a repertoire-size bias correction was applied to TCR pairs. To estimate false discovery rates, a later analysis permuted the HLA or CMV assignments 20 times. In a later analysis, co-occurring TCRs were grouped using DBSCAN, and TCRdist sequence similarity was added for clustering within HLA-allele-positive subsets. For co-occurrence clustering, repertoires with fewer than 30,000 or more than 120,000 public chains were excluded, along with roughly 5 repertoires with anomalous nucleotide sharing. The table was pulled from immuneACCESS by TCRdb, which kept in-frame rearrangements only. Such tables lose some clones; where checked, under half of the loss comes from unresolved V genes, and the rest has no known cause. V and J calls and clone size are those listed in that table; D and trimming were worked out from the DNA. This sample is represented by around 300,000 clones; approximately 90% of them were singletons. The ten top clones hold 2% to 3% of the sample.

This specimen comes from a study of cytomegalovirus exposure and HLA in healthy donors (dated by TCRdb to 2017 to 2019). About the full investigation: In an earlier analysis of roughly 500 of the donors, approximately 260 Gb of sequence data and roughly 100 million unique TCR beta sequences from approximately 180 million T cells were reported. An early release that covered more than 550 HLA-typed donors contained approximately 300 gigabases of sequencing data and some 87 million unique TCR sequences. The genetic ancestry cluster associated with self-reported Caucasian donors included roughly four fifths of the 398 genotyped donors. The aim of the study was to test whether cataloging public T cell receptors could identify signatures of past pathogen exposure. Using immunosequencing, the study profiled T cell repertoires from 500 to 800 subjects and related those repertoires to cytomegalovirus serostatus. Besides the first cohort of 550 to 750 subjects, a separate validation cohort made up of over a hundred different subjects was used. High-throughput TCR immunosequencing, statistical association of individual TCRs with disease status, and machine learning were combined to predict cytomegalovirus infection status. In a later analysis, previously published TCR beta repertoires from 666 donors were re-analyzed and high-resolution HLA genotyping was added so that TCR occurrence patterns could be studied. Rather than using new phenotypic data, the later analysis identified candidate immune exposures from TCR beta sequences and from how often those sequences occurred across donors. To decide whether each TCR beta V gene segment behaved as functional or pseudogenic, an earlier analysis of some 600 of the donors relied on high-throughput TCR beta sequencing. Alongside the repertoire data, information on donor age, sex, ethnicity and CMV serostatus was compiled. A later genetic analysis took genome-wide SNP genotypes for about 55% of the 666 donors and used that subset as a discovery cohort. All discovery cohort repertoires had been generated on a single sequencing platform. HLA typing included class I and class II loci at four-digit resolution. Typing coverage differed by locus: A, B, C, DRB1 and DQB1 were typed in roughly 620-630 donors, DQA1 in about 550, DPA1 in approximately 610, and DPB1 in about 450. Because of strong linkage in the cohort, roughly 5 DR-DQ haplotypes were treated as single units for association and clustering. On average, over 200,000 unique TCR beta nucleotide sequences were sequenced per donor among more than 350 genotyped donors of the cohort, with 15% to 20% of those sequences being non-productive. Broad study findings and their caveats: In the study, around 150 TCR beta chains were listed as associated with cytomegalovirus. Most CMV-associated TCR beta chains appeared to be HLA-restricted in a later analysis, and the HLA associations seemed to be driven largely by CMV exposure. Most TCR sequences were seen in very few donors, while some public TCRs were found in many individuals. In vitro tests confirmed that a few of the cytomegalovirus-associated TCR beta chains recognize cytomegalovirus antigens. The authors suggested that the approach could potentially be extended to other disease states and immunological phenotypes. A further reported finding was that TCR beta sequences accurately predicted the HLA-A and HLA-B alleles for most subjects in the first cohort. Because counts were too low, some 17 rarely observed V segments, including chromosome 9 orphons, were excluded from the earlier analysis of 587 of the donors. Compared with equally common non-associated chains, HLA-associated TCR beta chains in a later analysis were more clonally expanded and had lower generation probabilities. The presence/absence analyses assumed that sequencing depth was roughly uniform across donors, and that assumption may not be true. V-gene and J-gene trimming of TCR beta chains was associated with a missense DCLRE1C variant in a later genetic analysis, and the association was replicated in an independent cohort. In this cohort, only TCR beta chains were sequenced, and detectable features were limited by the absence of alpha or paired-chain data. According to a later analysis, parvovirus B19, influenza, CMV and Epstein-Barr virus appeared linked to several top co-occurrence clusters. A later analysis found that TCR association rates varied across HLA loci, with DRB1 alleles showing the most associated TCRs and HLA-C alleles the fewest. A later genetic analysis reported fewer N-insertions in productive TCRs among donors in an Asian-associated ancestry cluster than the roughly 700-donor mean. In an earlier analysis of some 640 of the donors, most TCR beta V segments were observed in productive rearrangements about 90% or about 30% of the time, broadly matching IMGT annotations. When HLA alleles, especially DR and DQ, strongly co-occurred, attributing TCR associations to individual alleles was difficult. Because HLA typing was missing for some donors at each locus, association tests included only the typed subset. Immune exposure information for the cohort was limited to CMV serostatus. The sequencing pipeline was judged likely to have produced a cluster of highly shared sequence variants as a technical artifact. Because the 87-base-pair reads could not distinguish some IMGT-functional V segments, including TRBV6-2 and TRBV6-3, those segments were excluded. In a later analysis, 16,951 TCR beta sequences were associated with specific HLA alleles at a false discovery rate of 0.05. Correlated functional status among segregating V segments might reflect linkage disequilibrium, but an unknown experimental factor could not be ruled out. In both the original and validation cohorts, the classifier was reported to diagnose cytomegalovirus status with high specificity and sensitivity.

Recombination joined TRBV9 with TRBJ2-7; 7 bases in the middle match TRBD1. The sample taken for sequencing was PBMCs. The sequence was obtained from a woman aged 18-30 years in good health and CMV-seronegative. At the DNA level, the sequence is TGTGCCAGCAGTACCGGGACAGTCGGCGAGCAGTACTTC. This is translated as CASSTGTVGEQYF. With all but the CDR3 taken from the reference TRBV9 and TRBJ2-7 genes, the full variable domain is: DSGVTQTPKHLITATGQRVTLRCSPRSGDLSVYWYQQSLDQGLQFLIQYYNGEERAKGNILERFSAQQFPDLHSELNLSSLELGDSALYFCASSTGTVGEQYFGPGTRLTVT.